Listed below are T cell receptor beta chains from one sample, sequenced in a study of CD8 T cell repertoires and HIV-1 epitope variants. Only in-frame clones appear in the TCRdb table, and some are missing; sequencing was by immunoSEQ multiplex PCR. Here the sample spans under 7,500 clones, approximately 72% being singletons. Their antigen targets remain unknown. Input material: cultured CD8+ T cells derived from PBMCs. The receptor set was obtained from a male donor with HIV. The CDR3 runs from the conserved cysteine through the conserved F or W.

v_call	j_call	cdr3_aa
TRBV4-1	TRBJ2-2	CASSQDSWGSNTGELFF
TRBV7-6	TRBJ2-1	CASSLGTSGRYNEQFF
TRBV13	TRBJ2-7	CASSQGQGDYEQYF
TRBV7-2	TRBJ1-2	CASSPLGAVYGYTF
TRBV29-1	TRBJ2-7	CSVEVEGQGSNEQYF
TRBV7-9	TRBJ2-5	CASSLETQYF
TRBV6-1	TRBJ2-3	CASSETSGRPDTQYF
TRBV25-1	TRBJ2-3	CATEFNTQYF
TRBV5-6	TRBJ2-7	CASSSGYEQYF
TRBV9	TRBJ2-2	CASSVVAGGVNTGELFF
TRBV11-2	TRBJ2-7	CASSLGQGVAEQYF
TRBV6-5	TRBJ1-1	CASSYSTGGNAEAFF
TRBV11-2	TRBJ2-7	CASSPGRYEQYF
TRBV19	TRBJ1-1	CASSTRVGRLTEAFF
TRBV13	TRBJ2-1	CASSISGRDMLNEQFF
TRBV9	TRBJ1-1	CASSIGGGLEAFF
TRBV6-5	TRBJ1-2	CASGRTGEGYGYTF
TRBV14	TRBJ2-3	CASSQGESQYF
TRBV6-6	TRBJ1-2	CASSYSLPGGADGYTF
TRBV27	TRBJ2-2	CASSSATTSGGATGELFF
TRBV4-1	TRBJ1-1	CASTITGGQSAEAFF
TRBV5-1	TRBJ2-1	CASSPVSVGYNEQFF
TRBV19	TRBJ2-1	CASSPALALNEQFF
TRBV5-6	TRBJ2-7	CASSLALAEQYF
TRBV6-5	.	CASSYGTASYEQYF
TRBV28	TRBJ1-1	CASSYDGRDTEAFF
TRBV28	TRBJ1-1	CASAIQGGDTEAFF
TRBV28	TRBJ2-1	CASSLSRGAMEQFF
TRBV12-5	TRBJ1-1	CASGLGGSNTEAFF